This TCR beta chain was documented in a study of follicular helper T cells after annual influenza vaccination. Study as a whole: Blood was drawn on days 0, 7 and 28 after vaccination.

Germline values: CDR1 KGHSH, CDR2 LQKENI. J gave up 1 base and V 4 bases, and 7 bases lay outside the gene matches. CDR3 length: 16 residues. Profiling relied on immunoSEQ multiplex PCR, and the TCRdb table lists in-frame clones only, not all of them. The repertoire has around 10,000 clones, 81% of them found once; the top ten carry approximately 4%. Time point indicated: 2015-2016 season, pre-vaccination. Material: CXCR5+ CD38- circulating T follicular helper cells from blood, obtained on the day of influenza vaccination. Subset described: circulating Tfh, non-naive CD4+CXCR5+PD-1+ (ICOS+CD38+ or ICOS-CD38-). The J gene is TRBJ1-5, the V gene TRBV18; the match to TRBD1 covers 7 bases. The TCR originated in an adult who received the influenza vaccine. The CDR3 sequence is CASSQTTGASNQPQHF. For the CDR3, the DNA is TGTGCCAGCTCACAAACTACAGGGGCCAGCAATCAGCCCCAGCATTTT.